A single T cell receptor (beta chain) is shown here with its context. Per the original data handling: Reference gene primer amplification in the assay estimated nucleated cell counts. Assay used: immunoSEQ multiplex PCR; TCRdb lists only in-frame clones, some missing. From that table come the V and J calls and clone size; the DNA was used to work out D and trimming. Among 150,000 to 180,000 clones listed, about four fifths were seen once. This entry is derived from a study of blood T cell repertoires in COVID-19. For the study at large: Samples representing acute and convalescent COVID-19 were sourced from the United States, Italy and Spain. Nucleic acid was either cDNA or gDNA, and it came from T cells, B-cell-depleted T cells, or PBMCs.

V was pared by 3 bases and J by 10 bases, with 13 bases between. There are 14 residues in the CDR3. Germline loops: CDR1 MNHEY, CDR2 SVGAGI. The chain has TRBV6-5 and TRBJ1-6; weak D call: TRBD1 (5 bases). This clonotype originated in a man between 60 and 75 years old with acute or convalescent COVID-19. The sequencing input was peripheral blood. CDR3 region: CASSYDRRASPLHF. The CDR3 DNA reads as TGTGCCAGCAGTTATGACAGAAGGGCCTCACCCCTCCACTTT.